The entry that follows covers one TCR beta chain sequence. Its antigen is undetermined. For the second PCR, which ran for roughly 6 to 12 cycles, a sample-barcoded 5' primer and a J-beta primer mix were used. A 12-random-nucleotide template-switch adaptor tagged each cDNA molecule. TCRdb reprocessed the 5' RACE reads via MiXCR and lists one record per CDR3 protein. The sample consists of about 1.5 million distinct CDR3 sequences, approximately 42% of them appearing once. The data originate from a study of blood T cells in healthy people across ages. Every sample had a minimum of 6 million PBMCs isolated. Overall study results and limits: Unsorted PBMCs prevented conclusive naive versus antigen-experienced comparison.

The source material was blood. This sequence originates from a woman between 18 and 29 years old in good health.

The CDR3, as DNA: TGTGCCAGCAGCTTACCCGGACATGGGCTGAACACTGAAGCTTTCTTT. Protein: CASSLPGHGLNTEAFF. The chain uses TRBV5-6 and TRBJ1-1; the D gene is possibly TRBD1 (5 bases). The germline CDR1 and CDR2 sequences are SGHDT and YYEEEE. V was trimmed by 2 bases and J by 0 bases, leaving 14 bases between them. The CDR3 sequence is 16 residues long.